This entry lists 30 T cell receptor beta chains sequenced from one sample in a study of shared clonotypes between healthy human individuals. TCRdb's copy holds only in-frame clones and misses some; the assay was immunoSEQ multiplex PCR. The table lists about 600,000 clones, approximately 97% of them singletons, with approximately 0.057% in the top ten. The sequenced sample consisted of naive CD4+ T cells sorted from blood. As to subset: CD45RA+ positively selected. The receptors come from a woman in her 30s in good health.

The chain recombines TRBV27 with TRBJ2-5, with TRBD2 as a possible D gene (7 bases). The V gene lost 2 bases and the J gene lost 4 bases, with 17 bases spanning the gap. This CDR3 has 16 amino acids. Germline CDR1 reads MNHEY; CDR2 reads SMNVEV (reference sequence). CDR3 protein: CASSLKSWEGGETQYF. Here the CDR3 DNA reads TGTGCCAGCAGTTTAAAGAGCTGGGAGGGGGGAGAGACCCAGTACTTC.

This clone was counted a single time. The chain joins TRBV11-2 to TRBJ2-7, with D unclear. V was cut by 3 bases and J by 2 bases, with 11 bases left in between. Germline loops: CDR1 SGHAT, CDR2 FQNNGV. The CDR3 totals 14 residues. CDR3 nucleotides: TGTGCCAGCAGCTTTCTCTCAAATACCTACGAGCAGTACTTC. Its protein is CASSFLSNTYEQYF.

The rearrangement uses TRBV21-1 and TRBJ1-1. TRBV21-1 is assigned pseudogene status. This CDR3 has 16 residues. CDR3 in DNA: TGTGCCAGCAGCTATTCCGTAGCTACAATTCGCACTGAAGCTTTCTTT. It is translated as CASSYSVATIRTEAFF.

The rearrangement joins TRBV6-5 to TRBJ2-5; D gene unclear. V was clipped by 0 bases and J by 2 bases, with 13 bases between them. The CDR3 extends over 16 amino acids. The germline V gene has CDR1 MNHEY and CDR2 SVGAGI. CDR3 loop: CASSYSGAGVQETQYF. The CDR3 bases are TGTGCCAGCAGTTACTCAGGTGCTGGTGTTCAAGAGACCCAGTACTTC.

This sequence joins TRBV30 and TRBJ2-3, with TRBD2 matching over 7 bases. J gave up 4 bases and V 7 bases, and 11 bases lay outside the gene matches. Germline assignment: CDR1 GTSNPN and CDR2 SVGIG (reference sequence). CDR3 length equals 14 residues. The CDR3 reads CASLGAGAPDTQYF. The CDR3, as DNA: TGTGCCTCCCTGGGCGCGGGAGCCCCAGATACGCAGTATTTT.

In regard to this clone: Being one base from a much bigger clone, this may be a read error. At the DNA level, this CDR3 is encoded by other sequences in the same sample as well. This sequence joins TRBV5-1 and TRBJ2-5, with no clear D. The CDR3 is made up of 11 amino acids. Trimming removed 4 bases from V and 3 bases from J, with 4 bases in between. The germline V gene has CDR1 SGHRS and CDR2 YFSETQ. In nucleotides, the CDR3 is TGCGCCAGCAGCCTGGAAGAGACCCAGTACTTC. Protein: CASSLEETQYF.

In DNA form, the CDR3 reads TGTGCCAGCAGTTTAGGGCGGGGCTCCTACGAGCAGTACTTC. Translation gives CASSLGRGSYEQYF. The V and J genes are TRBV28 and TRBJ2-5; TRBD2 might be the D (6 bases). The J call may not be correct, given that the DNA end is closer to TRBJ2-7. The length of the CDR3 is 14 residues. In germline, CDR1 is MDHEN, CDR2 SYDVKM.

V is TRBV4-2 and J is TRBJ2-4; no firm D call. Germline V gene lookup returns CDR1 LGHNA and CDR2 YNFKEQ. The CDR3 totals 14 residues. V was pared by 1 base and J by 0 bases, with 4 bases between. The CDR3 nucleotides are TGTGCCAGCAGCCAAGGACTAGCCAAAAACATTCAGTACTTC. Translated, it gives CASSQGLAKNIQYF.

The genes are TRBV19 and TRBJ2-7, with TRBD2 matching over 10 bases. The germline CDR1 and CDR2 sequences are LNHDA and SQIVND (reference sequence). The J segment lost 4 bases and the V segment lost 5 bases, leaving 5 bases of the junction unmatched. The CDR3 is made up of 14 amino acids. In nucleotides, the CDR3 is TGTGCCAGTAGTGTCTCTAGCGGGAGATACGAGCAGTACTTC. It codes for CASSVSSGRYEQYF.

V gene TRBV15 combines with J gene TRBJ2-7, with TRBD1 matching over 7 bases. The V gene's germline CDR1 is LNHNV and CDR2 YYDKDF (reference sequence). Unmatched junction bases numbered 4, after V lost 0 bases and J lost 11 bases. This CDR3 is 12 amino acids long. Here the CDR3 reads CATSRDRGLEYF. CDR3 DNA: TGTGCCACCAGCAGAGATAGGGGGCTGGAGTACTTC.

The V call is TRBV6-6, the J call TRBJ2-5; D is unresolved. V was clipped by 5 bases and J by 5 bases, with 9 bases between them. This CDR3 spans 12 amino acids. Germline lookup yields CDR1 MNHNY and CDR2 SVGAGI (reference sequence). The CDR3 nucleotides read TGTGCCAGCAGTACCCCAGTGGAGACCCAGTACTTC. As protein: CASSTPVETQYF.

This chain joins TRBV2 and TRBJ2-7; 12 bases fit TRBD1. CDR1 and CDR2 (germline): SNHLY, FYNNEI. With V trimmed by 5 bases and J by 7 bases, 6 bases remained unmatched. The CDR3 length is 14 residues. The CDR3 protein is CASSWDRGRGEQYF. DNA of the CDR3: TGTGCCAGCAGTTGGGACAGGGGGCGCGGGGAGCAGTACTTC.

V is TRBV6-1 and J is TRBJ2-2, with D perhaps TRBD1 (6 bases). Trimming took 4 bases from V and 1 from J, leaving 16 bases between them. Germline V gene sequence: CDR1 MNHNS, CDR2 SASEGT. The CDR3 is made up of 17 amino acids. CDR3 in DNA: TGTGCCAGCAGTGTCCCAGGACAGACCCTGAACACCGGGGAGCTGTTTTTT. Translation gives CASSVPGQTLNTGELFF.

The CDR3 region has the DNA TGTGCCACCAGGCCCAACACGGATACGCAGTATTTT. Translated: CATRPNTDTQYF. The chain combines TRBV6-1 with TRBJ2-3, with D unresolved. With 10 bases removed from V and 6 bases from J, the gap between germline ends came to 14 bases. The CDR3 extends over 12 amino acids. Germline V gene sequence: CDR1 MNHNS, CDR2 SASEGT.

The chain is built from TRBV29-1 and TRBJ2-5, with D hard to call. Germline V CDR1 and CDR2: SQVTM, ANQGSEA. CDR3 length: 12 amino acids. V lost 3 bases and J lost 5, with 10 bases in between. The CDR3 here is CSVDGRIETQYF. CDR3 in DNA: TGCAGCGTTGATGGCAGGATCGAGACCCAGTACTTC.

This chain uses TRBV15 with TRBJ2-1; TRBD2 aligns across 7 bases. J lost 9 bases, V lost 1 base, and 3 bases had no gene match. The CDR3 extends over 13 amino acids. CDR1 is LNHNV and CDR2 is YYDKDF in the germline V gene (reference sequence). CDR3 sequence (DNA): TGTGCCACCAGCAGAGTGCGGGGGAGTGAGCAGTTCTTC. Its translation: CATSRVRGSEQFF.

CDR3 in amino acids: CASHDSGRGKTQYF. DNA for the CDR3: TGTGCCAGCCACGATAGCGGGCGAGGGAAGACCCAGTACTTC. The V gene is TRBV27, the J gene TRBJ2-5; 7 nucleotides match TRBD2. Germline V gene data show CDR1 as MNHEY and CDR2 as SMNVEV (reference sequence). This CDR3 contains 14 residues. Trimming cost V 8 bases and J 6 bases; bases outside gene matches: 12.

This clone showed up just once. The chain's CDR3 is CASSRGEFYEQYF. The CDR3 coding sequence is TGCGCCAGCAGCCGGGGGGAATTCTACGAGCAGTACTTC. The rearrangement joins TRBV5-1 to TRBJ2-7, with 7 nucleotides matching TRBD2. The CDR3 has 13 residues. The V and J ends lost 4 bases and 3 bases, in that order; junction bases with no gene match: 4. CDR1 is SGHRS, CDR2 YFSETQ, per germline. Variable domain in full (rest from reference TRBV5-1 and TRBJ2-7): KAGVTQTPRYLIKTRGQQVTLSCSPISGHRSVSWYQQTPGQGLQFLFEYFSETQRNKGNFPGRFSGRQFSNSRSEMNVSTLELGDSALYLCASSRGEFYEQYFGPGTRLTVT.

The gene calls are TRBV11-2 and TRBJ2-1; no reliable D call. The CDR3 has 13 amino acids. V was trimmed by 0 bases and J by 9 bases, leaving 9 bases between them. Germline V gene sequence: CDR1 SGHAT, CDR2 FQNNGV. CDR3 in amino acids: CASSLEARSEQFF. The CDR3 coding sequence is TGTGCCAGCAGCTTAGAGGCCCGAAGTGAGCAGTTCTTC.

This chain links TRBV18 with TRBJ2-5, with D hard to call. The CDR3 totals 12 residues. Germline V gene sequence: CDR1 KGHSH, CDR2 LQKENI. Trimming took off 2 bases at V and 5 bases at J, with 6 bases between the two ends. In DNA form, the CDR3 reads TGTGCCAGCTCACCAGGATGGGAGACCCAGTACTTC. Its translation is CASSPGWETQYF.

The chain joins TRBV5-4 to TRBJ2-7; D might be TRBD1 (6 bases). The CDR3 spans 16 residues. Trimming removed 1 base from V and 1 base from J, with 15 bases in between. Per germline, CDR1 SGHNT and CDR2 YYREEE (reference sequence). The CDR3 here is CASSLWSRGLSYEQYF. In nucleotides, the CDR3 is TGTGCCAGCAGCTTGTGGTCCAGGGGCCTTTCCTACGAGCAGTACTTC. The entire variable domain, with the rest obtained from reference TRBV5-4 and TRBJ2-7, is as follows: ETGVTQSPTHLIKTRGQQVTLRCSSQSGHNTVSWYQQALGQGPQFIFQYYREEENGRGNFPPRFSGLQFPNYSSELNVNALELDDSALYLCASSLWSRGLSYEQYFGPGTRLTVT.

This rearrangement joins TRBV9 to TRBJ2-2, with D possibly being TRBD2 (5 bases). V was shortened by 4 bases and J by 4 bases, with 23 bases between the two germline ends. The CDR3 extends over 18 amino acids. CDR1 and CDR2 from the germline V gene are SGDLS and YYNGEE. The CDR3 region is CASSLSSQLNRGTGELFF. The CDR3 DNA follows: TGTGCCAGCAGCCTTTCTAGCCAGCTTAACCGAGGCACCGGGGAGCTGTTTTTT.

V gene TRBV27 combines with J gene TRBJ2-2; 10 bases are a match to TRBD2. V lost 2 bases and J lost 7; bases outside the gene matches: 4. The CDR3 totals 15 residues. Germline lookup yields CDR1 MNHEY and CDR2 SMNVEV (reference sequence). The CDR3 bases are TGTGCCAGCAGTTTAATAGGACTAGCGGACGGGGAGCTGTTTTTT. Translation gives CASSLIGLADGELFF.

The gene calls are TRBV6-5 and TRBJ2-2; D is unresolved. CDR1 and CDR2 (germline): MNHEY, SVGAGI. V was shortened by 1 base and J by 4 bases, with 10 bases between the two germline ends. The CDR3 extends over 15 amino acids. As DNA, the CDR3 is TGTGCCAGCAGTTACTTGGCAGACATCACCGGGGAGCTGTTTTTT. This sequence encodes CASSYLADITGELFF.

The CDR3: CASSLDTTYNEQFF. The CDR3 DNA reads TGTGCCAGCAGCCTCGACACCACCTACAATGAGCAGTTCTTC. The V and J genes are TRBV7-8 and TRBJ2-1; the D is unclear. Trimming pared 5 bases from V and 2 bases from J, leaving 10 bases between. Germline values: CDR1 SGHVS, CDR2 FQNEAQ. CDR3 length equals 14 residues.

V gene TRBV6-1 combines with J gene TRBJ2-3; TRBD2 aligns across 8 bases. The CDR3 spans 20 residues. Germline V gives CDR1 MNHNS, CDR2 SASEGT. With V trimmed by 4 bases and J by 0 bases, 18 bases remained unmatched. This CDR3 is CASSVVPSLAGSSSTDTQYF. Written as DNA, the CDR3 is TGTGCCAGCAGTGTTGTCCCATCATTAGCGGGATCCTCTAGCACAGATACGCAGTATTTT.

V is TRBV27 and J is TRBJ2-3; a weak D match, TRBD2 (5 bases). With 6 bases removed from V and 1 base from J, the gap between germline ends came to 8 bases. The germline gives CDR1 MNHEY, CDR2 SMNVEV (reference sequence). The CDR3 has 13 amino acids. CDR3 region: CASRGLRTDTQYF. The CDR3, as DNA: TGTGCCAGCAGAGGACTGCGCACAGATACGCAGTATTTT.

The CDR3 sequence is CASSYFSGFFTEAFF. CDR3 DNA sequence: TGTGCCAGCAGTTATTTTTCGGGGTTCTTTACTGAAGCTTTCTTT. The rearrangement uses TRBV6-5 and TRBJ1-1; the D is unclear. The CDR3 loop spans 15 amino acids. Trimming took off 3 bases at V and 5 bases at J, with 16 bases between the two ends. CDR1 is MNHEY and CDR2 is SVGAGI in the germline V gene.

The chain combines TRBV18 with TRBJ2-1; no reliable D call. Germline V CDR1 and CDR2: KGHSH, LQKENI. The CDR3 covers 12 residues. Trimming stripped 4 bases from V and 6 bases from J, with 7 bases between. CDR3 DNA: TGTGCCAGCTCACATGGCTCCAATGAGCAGTTCTTC. Its translation is CASSHGSNEQFF. The variable domain in full, completed from reference TRBV18 and TRBJ2-1, reads NAGVMQNPRHLVRRRGQEARLRCSPMKGHSHVYWYRQLPEEGLKFMVYLQKENIIDESGMPKERFSAEFPKEGPSILRIQQVVRGDSAAYFCASSHGSNEQFFGPGTRLTVL.

As concerns this clone: Other DNA sequences in this sample translate to the same CDR3. The chain carries TRBV18 and TRBJ2-3; a weak D match, TRBD1 (5 bases). The CDR3 runs to 14 residues. Trimming removed 3 bases from V and 1 base from J, with 8 bases in between. CDR1 KGHSH and CDR2 LQKENI come from the germline V gene. The CDR3 spells CASSPGQGTDTQYF. CDR3 coding DNA: TGTGCCAGCTCACCGGGGCAGGGCACAGATACGCAGTATTTT.